Each of the 14 T cell receptor beta chains below was sequenced from the same sample in a study of cytomegalovirus exposure and HLA in healthy donors. Data came from immunoSEQ multiplex PCR; TCRdb stores just in-frame clones and leaves some out. The table includes 150,000 or so clones, about 88% detected once. Source material: PBMCs. The receptors derive from a man aged 18 to 35 in good health and CMV-seropositive.

The chain links TRBV7-9 to TRBJ1-2; no definite D call. The CDR3 is 15 residues long. Looked up from germline, CDR1 is SEHNR and CDR2 is FQNEAQ (reference sequence). The V end lost 1 base, the J end lost 0 bases, and 9 bases lay between the germline ends. CDR3 in DNA: TGTGCCAGCAGCTTAGTATCACGGGCTAACTATGGCTACACCTTC. It translates to CASSLVSRANYGYTF.

The chain carries TRBV7-8 and TRBJ1-2; 10 bases agree with TRBD1. Germline assignment: CDR1 SGHVS and CDR2 FQNEAQ. V shed 8 bases and J 6 bases; nucleotides not matched to a gene: 9. CDR3 size: 14 residues. As DNA, the CDR3 is TGTGCCAGCCTACCATCGGACAGGGGGAATGGCTACACCTTC. Amino acids: CASLPSDRGNGYTF.

The rearrangement joins TRBV19 to TRBJ1-2; TRBD1 matches at 7 bases. Trimming removed 7 bases from V and 8 bases from J; junction bases left unmatched: 13. CDR1 LNHDA and CDR2 SQIVND come from the germline V gene (reference sequence). CDR3 size: 14 residues. The CDR3 sequence is CASISPGTVGGYTF. The CDR3 DNA reads as TGTGCCAGTATTTCCCCCGGGACAGTGGGGGGCTACACCTTC.

This clone was observed a single time. The chain couples TRBV2 to TRBJ2-5, with D perhaps matching TRBD2 (6 bases). Trimming took 4 bases from V and 5 from J, leaving 8 bases between them. The CDR3 is made up of 12 amino acids. Germline CDR1 reads SNHLY; CDR2 reads FYNNEI. The CDR3 DNA follows: TGTGCCAGCAGTGGAGGAGGGGAGACCCAGTACTTC. Protein: CASSGGGETQYF.

CDR3 region: CASSYSAGGYEQYF. The CDR3 DNA sequence: TGTGCCAGCAGTTACTCAGCGGGAGGGTACGAGCAGTACTTC. The V and J genes are TRBV6-6 and TRBJ2-7, with 10 bases aligning to TRBD2. The V gene end was trimmed by 0 bases and the J gene end by 4 bases; junction bases not matched to a gene: 0. Germline CDR1 MNHNY, CDR2 SVGAGI (reference sequence). The CDR3 is made up of 14 amino acids.

The rearrangement links TRBV30 to TRBJ2-3, with TRBD1 matching over 10 bases. CDR1 GTSNPN and CDR2 SVGIG come from the germline V gene (reference sequence). CDR3 length equals 14 residues. The V gene end was trimmed by 0 bases and the J gene end by 5 bases; junction bases not matched to a gene: 2. CDR3 sequence: CAWSVGTGEDTQYF. In DNA, the CDR3 is TGTGCCTGGAGTGTTGGGACAGGGGAAGATACGCAGTATTTT.

In its sample, this clone was seen a few times. V is TRBV19 and J is TRBJ1-1; TRBD1 agrees at 10 bases. Trimming cost V 8 bases and J 4 bases; bases outside gene matches: 7. This CDR3 spans 14 amino acids. CDR1 and CDR2 from the germline V gene are LNHDA and SQIVND (reference sequence). The CDR3 DNA sequence: TGTGCCAGTGATCCGGGACAGGGGTCCACTGAAGCTTTCTTT. Its protein product is CASDPGQGSTEAFF.

The gene calls are TRBV6-5 and TRBJ2-7; tentative D call: TRBD2 (6 bases). From germline, CDR1 is MNHEY and CDR2 SVGAGI. This CDR3 comprises 15 residues. V was pared by 4 bases and J by 2 bases, with 15 bases between. CDR3 amino acids: CASSFGAGWPYEQYF. The CDR3 nucleotides read TGTGCCAGCAGTTTCGGGGCGGGGTGGCCCTACGAGCAGTACTTC.

The sample holds one count of this clone. The chain employs TRBV9 and TRBJ2-3; the match to TRBD1 covers 9 bases. The CDR3 runs 15 residues. Germline CDR1 is SGDLS and CDR2 is YYNGEE. V lost 0 bases and J lost 4; bases outside the gene matches: 3. CDR3 bases: TGTGCCAGCAGCGTAGTGGGACAGGGCCCAGATACGCAGTATTTT. The encoded protein is CASSVVGQGPDTQYF.

The sample holds one count of this clone. The gene calls are TRBV4-1 and TRBJ2-3; D possibly corresponds to TRBD1 (5 bases). Germline CDR1 MGHRA, CDR2 YSYEKL. With 4 bases removed from V and 4 bases from J, the gap between germline ends came to 15 bases. CDR3 size: 15 residues. The CDR3, as DNA: TGCGCCAGCAGCCGTTCTTGGGGCTCCTCAGATACGCAGTATTTT. It is translated as CASSRSWGSSDTQYF.

The chain couples TRBV6-5 to TRBJ2-3; tentative D call: TRBD2 (5 bases). V was clipped by 2 bases and J by 2 bases, with 14 bases between them. The germline V gene encodes CDR1 MNHEY and CDR2 SVGAGI. The CDR3 is 16 amino acids. The CDR3 is CASSYIGGGLTDTQYF. The CDR3 DNA reads as TGTGCCAGCAGTTACATTGGTGGCGGGCTCACAGATACGCAGTATTTT.

The chain uses TRBV2 and TRBJ2-5; D uncertain. The CDR3 length is 11 residues. Germline values: CDR1 SNHLY, CDR2 FYNNEI. Trimming took 2 bases from V and 5 from J, leaving 3 bases between them. The DNA for the CDR3 is TGTGCCAGCAGTGAACCGGAGACCCAGTACTTC. Its protein is CASSEPETQYF.

The J gene is TRBJ1-5, the V gene TRBV7-2; 7 positions agree with TRBD1. This CDR3 has 13 residues. CDR1 is SGHTA and CDR2 is FQGNSA in the germline V gene. Trimming cost V 3 bases and J 5 bases; bases outside gene matches: 1. This CDR3 is CASSLTGHQPQHF. CDR3 DNA sequence: TGTGCCAGCAGCTTGACAGGGCATCAGCCCCAGCATTTT.

The chain employs TRBV13 and TRBJ2-7; 8 bases map to TRBD1. V dropped 4 bases and J dropped 4; count of bases not matched to a gene: 6. Germline values: CDR1 PRHDT, CDR2 FYEKMQ (reference sequence). CDR3 length equals 14 residues. This CDR3 reads CASSSGTGFYEQYF. Here the CDR3 DNA reads TGTGCCAGCAGCTCCGGGACAGGATTTTACGAGCAGTACTTC.